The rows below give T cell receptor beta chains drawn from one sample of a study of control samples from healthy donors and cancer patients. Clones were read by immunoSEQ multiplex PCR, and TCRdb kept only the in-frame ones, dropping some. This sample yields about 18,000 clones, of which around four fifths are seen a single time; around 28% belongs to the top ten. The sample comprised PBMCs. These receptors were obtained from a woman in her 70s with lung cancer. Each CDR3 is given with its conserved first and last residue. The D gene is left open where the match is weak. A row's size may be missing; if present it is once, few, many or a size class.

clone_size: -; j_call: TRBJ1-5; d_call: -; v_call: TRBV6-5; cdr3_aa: CASRGDSNQPQHF; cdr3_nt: TGTGCCAGCAGGGGCGATAGCAATCAGCCCCAGCATTTT
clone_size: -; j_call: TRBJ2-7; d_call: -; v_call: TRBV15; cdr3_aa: CATSRDGYYEQYF; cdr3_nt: TGTGCCACCAGCAGGGACGGATACTACGAGCAGTACTTC
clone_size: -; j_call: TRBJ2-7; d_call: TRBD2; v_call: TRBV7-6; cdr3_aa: CASSLGLAGGSGYEQYF; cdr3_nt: TGTGCCAGCAGCCTCGGACTAGCGGGAGGGAGTGGCTACGAGCAGTACTTC
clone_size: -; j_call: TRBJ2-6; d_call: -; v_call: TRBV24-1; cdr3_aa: CATSGAASGANVLTF; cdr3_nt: TGTGCCACCAGTGGGGCAGCCTCTGGGGCCAACGTCCTGACTTTC
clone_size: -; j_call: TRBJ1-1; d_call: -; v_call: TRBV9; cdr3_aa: CASSVVRQGMNTEAFF; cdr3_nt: TGTGCCAGCAGCGTAGTACGGCAGGGTATGAACACTGAAGCTTTCTTT
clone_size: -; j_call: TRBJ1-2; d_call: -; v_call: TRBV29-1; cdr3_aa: CSAGTDYGYTF; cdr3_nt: TGCAGCGCCGGGACGGATTATGGCTACACCTTC
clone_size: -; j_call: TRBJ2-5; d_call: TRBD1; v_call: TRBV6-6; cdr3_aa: CASSLGQARGQETQYF; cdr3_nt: TGTGCCAGCAGCTTGGGACAGGCCCGGGGGCAAGAGACCCAGTACTTC
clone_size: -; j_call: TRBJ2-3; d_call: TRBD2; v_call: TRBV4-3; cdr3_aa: CASSQDQTSGRAGSSTDTQYF; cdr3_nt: TGCGCCAGCAGCCAAGATCAAACTAGCGGGAGGGCTGGGTCCAGCACAGATACGCAGTATTTT
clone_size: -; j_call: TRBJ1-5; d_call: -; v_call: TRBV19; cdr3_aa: CATTARGSNQPQHF; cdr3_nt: TGTGCCACAACAGCAAGGGGTAGCAATCAGCCCCAGCATTTT
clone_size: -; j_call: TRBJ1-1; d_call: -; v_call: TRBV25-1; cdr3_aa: CASASIIGGTEAFF; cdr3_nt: TGTGCCAGCGCCTCGATTATAGGGGGCACTGAAGCTTTCTTT
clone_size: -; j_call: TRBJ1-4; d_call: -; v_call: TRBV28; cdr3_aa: CASSFSPGQTHEKLFF; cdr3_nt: TGTGCCAGCAGTTTCTCCCCAGGACAGACCCATGAAAAACTGTTTTTT
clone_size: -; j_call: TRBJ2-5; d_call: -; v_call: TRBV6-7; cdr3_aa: CASIKGPETQYF; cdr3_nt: TGTGCCAGCATAAAGGGACCAGAGACCCAGTACTTC
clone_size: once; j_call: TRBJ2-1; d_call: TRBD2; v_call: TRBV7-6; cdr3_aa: CASSPLAGASGEQFF; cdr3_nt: TGTGCCAGCAGCCCCTTGGCGGGAGCGTCAGGTGAGCAGTTCTTC
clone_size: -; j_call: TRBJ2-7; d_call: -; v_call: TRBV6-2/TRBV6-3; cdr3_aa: CASSYGDKPYEQYF; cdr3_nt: TGTGCCAGCAGTTACGGGGACAAACCCTACGAGCAGTACTTC
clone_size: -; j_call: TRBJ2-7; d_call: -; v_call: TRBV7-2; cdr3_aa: CASSFRGALDEQYF; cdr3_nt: TGTGCCAGCAGCTTTCGGGGGGCCCTCGACGAGCAGTACTTC
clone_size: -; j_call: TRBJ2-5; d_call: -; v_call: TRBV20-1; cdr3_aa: CSASSVRGPQYF; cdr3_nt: TGCAGTGCTAGTAGCGTCCGAGGGCCCCAGTACTTC
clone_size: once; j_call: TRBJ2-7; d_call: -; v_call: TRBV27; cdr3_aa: CASSPSLVVAYEQYF; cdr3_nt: TGTGCCAGCAGTCCCTCTCTAGTTGTGGCCTACGAGCAGTACTTC
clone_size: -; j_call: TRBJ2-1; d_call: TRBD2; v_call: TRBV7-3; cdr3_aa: CASSPEGLGDNEQFF; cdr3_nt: TGTGCCAGCAGCCCAGAGGGACTAGGAGACAATGAGCAGTTCTTC
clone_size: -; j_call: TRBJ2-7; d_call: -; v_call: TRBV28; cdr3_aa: CASSLAEDSSYEQYF; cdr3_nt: TGTGCCAGCAGTTTAGCGGAAGACAGCTCCTACGAGCAGTACTTC
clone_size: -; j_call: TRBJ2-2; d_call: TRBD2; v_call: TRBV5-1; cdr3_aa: CASSLVGREVIGELFF; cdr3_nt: TGCGCCAGCAGCTTGGTAGGGCGGGAGGTCATCGGGGAGCTGTTTTTT
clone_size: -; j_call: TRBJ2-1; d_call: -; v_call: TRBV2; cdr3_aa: CASQMPPRGGAYNEQFF; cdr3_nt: TGTGCCAGCCAGATGCCCCCTAGAGGAGGGGCTTACAATGAGCAGTTCTTC
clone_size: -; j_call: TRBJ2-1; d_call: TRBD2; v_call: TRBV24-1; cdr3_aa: CATSDFTSGHLNEQFF; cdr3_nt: TGTGCCACCAGTGATTTCACTAGCGGGCATCTCAATGAGCAGTTCTTC
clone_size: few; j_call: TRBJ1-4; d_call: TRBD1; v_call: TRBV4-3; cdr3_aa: CASSQGGGQFEKLFF; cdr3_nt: TGCGCCAGCAGCCAAGGGGGGGGACAGTTTGAAAAACTGTTTTTT
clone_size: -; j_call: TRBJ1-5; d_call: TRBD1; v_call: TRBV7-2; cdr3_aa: CASSLGQGLNQPQHF; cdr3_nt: TGTGCCAGCAGCTTGGGACAGGGCCTCAATCAGCCCCAGCATTTT
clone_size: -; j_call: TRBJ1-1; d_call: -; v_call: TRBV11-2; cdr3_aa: CASSLVTGAEFINEAFF; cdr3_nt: TGTGCCAGCAGCTTGGTAACGGGGGCGGAATTTATTAATGAAGCTTTCTTT
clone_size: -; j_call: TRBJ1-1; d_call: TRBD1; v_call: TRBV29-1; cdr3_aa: CSVEWTGNTEAFF; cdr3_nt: TGCAGCGTTGAATGGACAGGGAACACTGAAGCTTTCTTT
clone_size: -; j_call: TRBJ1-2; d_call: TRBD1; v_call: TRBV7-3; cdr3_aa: CASSFSGQQGGYTF; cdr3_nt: TGTGCCAGCAGCTTCTCGGGACAGCAAGGAGGCTACACCTTC
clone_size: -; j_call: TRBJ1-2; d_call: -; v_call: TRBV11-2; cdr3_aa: CASSLGFRDPTIRTF; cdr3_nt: TGTGCCAGCAGCTTAGGTTTCCGGGACCCTACCATACGCACCTTC
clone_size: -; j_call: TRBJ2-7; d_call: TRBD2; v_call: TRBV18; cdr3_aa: CASSRGLAENSYEQYF; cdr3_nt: TGTGCCAGCTCAAGGGGACTAGCGGAGAACTCCTACGAGCAGTACTTC
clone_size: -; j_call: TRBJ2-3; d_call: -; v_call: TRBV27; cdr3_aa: CASSLWTATDTQYF; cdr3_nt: TGTGCCAGCAGCCTTTGGACCGCCACAGATACGCAGTATTTT
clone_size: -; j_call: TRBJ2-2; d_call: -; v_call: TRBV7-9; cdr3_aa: CASSLARQNTGELFF; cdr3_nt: TGTGCCAGCAGCTTAGCGCGGCAGAACACCGGGGAGCTGTTTTTT
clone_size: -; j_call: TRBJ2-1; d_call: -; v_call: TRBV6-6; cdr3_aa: CASSYGLGRAYNEQFF; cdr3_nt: TGTGCCAGCAGTTACGGTTTGGGGAGAGCCTACAATGAGCAGTTCTTC
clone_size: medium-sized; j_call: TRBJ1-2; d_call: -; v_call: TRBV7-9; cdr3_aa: CASSSPTDNYGYTF; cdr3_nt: TGTGCCAGCAGCTCTCCTACAGATAACTATGGCTACACCTTC
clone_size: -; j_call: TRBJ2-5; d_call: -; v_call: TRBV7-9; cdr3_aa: CASSPIPGEGQETQYF; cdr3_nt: TGTGCCAGCAGCCCAATACCTGGCGAGGGACAAGAGACCCAGTACTTC
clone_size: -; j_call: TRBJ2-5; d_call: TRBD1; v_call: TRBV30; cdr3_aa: CARQGEETQYF; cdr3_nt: TGTGCCCGACAGGGAGAAGAGACCCAGTACTTC
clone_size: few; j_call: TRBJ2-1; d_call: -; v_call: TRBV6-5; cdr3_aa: CASSYSRTRDEQFF; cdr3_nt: TGTGCCAGCAGCTACTCCCGGACGAGGGATGAGCAGTTCTTC
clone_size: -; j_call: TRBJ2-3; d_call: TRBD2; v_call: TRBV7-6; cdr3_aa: CASSLDVAGASTDTQYF; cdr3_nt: TGTGCCAGCAGCTTAGATGTAGCGGGAGCTAGCACAGATACGCAGTATTTT
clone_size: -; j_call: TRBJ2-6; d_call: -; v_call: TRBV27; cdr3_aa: CASRTYVTGSGANVLTF; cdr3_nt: TGTGCCAGCAGGACATACGTAACAGGGTCCGGGGCCAACGTCCTGACTTTC
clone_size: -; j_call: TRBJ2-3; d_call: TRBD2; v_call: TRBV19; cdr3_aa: CASRTSGNTDTQYF; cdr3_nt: TGTGCCAGTAGAACAAGCGGGAATACAGATACGCAGTATTTT
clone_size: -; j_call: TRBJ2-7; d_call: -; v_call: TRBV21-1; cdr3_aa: CALQPGTSGRIYEQYF; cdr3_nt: TGTGCCCTTCAACCCGGGACTAGCGGGAGAATCTACGAGCAGTACTTC
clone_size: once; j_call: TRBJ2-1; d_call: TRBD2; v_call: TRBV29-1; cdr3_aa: CSVTFWKREGTEQFF; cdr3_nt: TGCAGCGTAACTTTTTGGAAGCGGGAGGGAACTGAGCAGTTCTTC
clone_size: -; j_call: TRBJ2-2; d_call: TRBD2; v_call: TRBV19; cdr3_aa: CASGGRGAGVTGELFF; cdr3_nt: TGTGCCAGTGGGGGTCGGGGAGCGGGAGTAACCGGGGAGCTGTTTTTT
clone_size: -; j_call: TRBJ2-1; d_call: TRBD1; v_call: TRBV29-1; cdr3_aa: CSVDGTGGNLNSYNEQFF; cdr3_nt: TGCAGCGTTGATGGGACAGGGGGAAACTTGAACTCCTACAATGAGCAGTTCTTC
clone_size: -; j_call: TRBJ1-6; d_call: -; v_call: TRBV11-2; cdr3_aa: CASSFGGESPLHF; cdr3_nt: TGTGCCAGCAGCTTCGGGGGCGAATCACCCCTCCACTTT
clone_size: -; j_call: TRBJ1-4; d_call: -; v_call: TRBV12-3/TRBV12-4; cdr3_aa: CASSLHGNEKLFF; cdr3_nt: TGTGCCAGCAGTTTACATGGTAATGAAAAACTGTTTTTT
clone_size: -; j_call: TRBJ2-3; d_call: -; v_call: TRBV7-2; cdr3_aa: CASSVSTDTQYF; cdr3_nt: TGTGCCAGCAGCGTCAGCACAGATACGCAGTATTTT
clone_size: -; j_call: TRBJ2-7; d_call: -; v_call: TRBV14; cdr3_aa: CASSQDQGLYEQYF; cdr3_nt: TGTGCCAGCAGCCAAGATCAGGGGCTTTACGAGCAGTACTTC
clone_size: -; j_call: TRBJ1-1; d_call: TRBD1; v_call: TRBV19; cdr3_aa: CASSRGQGEYTEAFF; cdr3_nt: TGTGCCAGTAGTAGAGGACAGGGGGAATACACTGAAGCTTTCTTT